A single sample is the source of the 17 T cell receptor beta chains below, sequenced in a study of chemoradiotherapy in HPV16-positive cancers. Repertoires were generated with immunoSEQ multiplex PCR, while TCRdb's copy carries only in-frame clones and drops some. This repertoire shows roughly 12,000 clones, 65% found once; its top ten account for roughly 17%. The sample was collected from a patient who underwent chemoradiotherapy. Source of these receptors: a human donor with HPV-associated anogenital cancer.

This clone was observed a few times. Other nucleotide sequences in the sample specify the same CDR3. The rearrangement uses TRBV11-1 and TRBJ2-3; D ambiguous. The CDR3 has 12 residues. CDR1 is SGHAT and CDR2 is FQDESV in the germline V gene (reference sequence). The V end lost 4 bases, the J end lost 3 bases, and 5 bases lay between the germline ends. The CDR3 coding sequence is TGTGCCAGCAGCTCCAGAACAGATACGCAGTATTTT. This translates into CASSSRTDTQYF.

CDR3 in DNA: TGTGCCAGTAGTTCCCCGGGTAGCAGCAATGAGCAGTTCTTC. It yields the protein CASSSPGSSNEQFF. This rearrangement joins TRBV19 to TRBJ2-1, with no clear D. CDR1 is LNHDA and CDR2 is SQIVND in the germline V gene (reference sequence). V was trimmed by 5 bases and J by 6 bases, leaving 14 bases between them. The CDR3 has 14 residues.

This chain links TRBV2 with TRBJ2-5; no clear D gene. The CDR3 is made up of 12 amino acids. Between the trimmed V and J ends, which lost 8 bases and 4 bases, there was a span of 11 bases. CDR1 is SNHLY, CDR2 FYNNEI, per germline. CDR3 in DNA: TGTGCCAGCGGACGAGACGGAGAGACCCAGTACTTC. Amino acids: CASGRDGETQYF.

This clone was seen a handful of times. The rearrangement uses TRBV7-2 and TRBJ1-1; D unclear. The germline V gene encodes CDR1 SGHTA and CDR2 FQGNSA. This CDR3 contains 12 residues. The V end was cut by 4 bases, the J end by 6 bases, with 9 bases between. The CDR3 reads CASSSYVSEAFF. In DNA, the CDR3 is TGTGCCAGCAGCTCTTATGTCTCTGAAGCTTTCTTT.

J is TRBJ2-2 and V is TRBV4-2; D may be TRBD1 (5 bases). Germline V CDR1 and CDR2: LGHNA, YNFKEQ. Trimming took 2 bases from V and 1 from J, leaving 11 bases between them. The CDR3 spans 16 residues. CDR3 sequence reads: CASSQIAGKNTGELFF. CDR3 in DNA: TGTGCCAGCAGCCAAATTGCAGGGAAGAACACCGGGGAGCTGTTTTTT.

The chain has TRBV25-1 and TRBJ1-1; D unresolved. V was pared by 0 bases and J by 11 bases, with 13 bases between. Per germline, CDR1 MGHDK and CDR2 SYGVNS. The CDR3 extends over 13 amino acids. The CDR3 loop is CASSEYLGSGAFF. CDR3 DNA sequence: TGTGCCAGCAGTGAATATTTAGGTTCTGGGGCTTTCTTT. The complete variable domain, with remaining parts taken from reference TRBV25-1 and TRBJ1-1, reads EADIYQTPRYLVIGTGKKITLECSQTMGHDKMYWYQQDPGMELHLIHYSYGVNSTEKGDLSSESTVSRIRTEHFPLTLESARPSHTSQYLCASSEYLGSGAFFGQGTRLTVV.

The CDR3 here is CASSLHDEQFF. The CDR3 DNA reads TGCGCCAGCAGCTTGCACGATGAGCAGTTCTTC. The rearrangement links TRBV5-1 to TRBJ2-1; the D is unclear. The germline CDR1 and CDR2 sequences are SGHRS and YFSETQ. The CDR3 totals 11 residues. The V end lost 1 base, the J end lost 8 bases, and 4 bases lay between the germline ends.

The genes are TRBV7-8 and TRBJ1-5; D might be TRBD1 (6 bases). CDR1 SGHVS and CDR2 FQNEAQ come from the germline V gene. V dropped 4 bases and J dropped 0 bases, with 10 bases sitting between them. There are 15 residues in the CDR3. The CDR3 nucleotides are TGTGCCAGCAGCTCAACAGGGTATAGCAATCAGCCCCAGCATTTT. Its translation: CASSSTGYSNQPQHF.

The rearrangement uses TRBV19 and TRBJ1-2; the D is unclear. The CDR3 is made up of 8 amino acids. Germline CDR1 is LNHDA and CDR2 is SQIVND (reference sequence). V was pared by 10 bases and J by 6 bases, with 3 bases between. The CDR3 DNA reads TGTGCCACCAATGGCTACACCTTC. Translating gives CATNGYTF.

The table lists this clone with a count of one. The chain links TRBV10-3 to TRBJ1-1; perhaps TRBD1 as D (5 bases). CDR1 ENHRY and CDR2 SYGVKD come from the germline V gene. This CDR3 has 14 residues. The V end lost 4 bases, the J end lost 0 bases, and 9 bases lay between the germline ends. The CDR3 sequence: CAISVKDMNTEAFF. The CDR3 DNA follows: TGTGCCATCAGTGTAAAGGACATGAACACTGAAGCTTTCTTT.

The chain is built from TRBV7-2 and TRBJ2-7; a possible D gene is TRBD1 (6 bases). CDR3 length: 14 amino acids. Per germline, CDR1 SGHTA and CDR2 FQGNSA. The ends were cut back, 4 bases at V and 3 bases at J, with 13 bases in the middle. The CDR3 reads CASSSPGQSYEQYF. CDR3 sequence (DNA): TGTGCCAGCAGCTCACCCGGACAGAGCTACGAGCAGTACTTC. Filled out from reference TRBV7-2 and TRBJ2-7, the complete variable domain reads GAGVSQSPSNKVTEKGKDVELRCDPISGHTALYWYRQSLGQGLEFLIYFQGNSAPDKSGLPSDRFSAERTGGSVSTLTIQRTQQEDSAVYLCASSSPGQSYEQYFGPGTRLTVT.

The J gene is TRBJ2-7, the V gene TRBV7-2, with D tentatively TRBD2 (6 bases). The CDR3 is made up of 14 amino acids. Trimming removed 2 bases from V and 7 bases from J, with 15 bases in between. Per the germline V gene, CDR1 is SGHTA and CDR2 is FQGNSA. The CDR3 sequence is CASSLTRDWKEQYF. CDR3 coding DNA: TGTGCCAGCAGCTTAACCCGGGACTGGAAAGAGCAGTACTTC. Variable domain in full (rest from reference TRBV7-2 and TRBJ2-7): GAGVSQSPSNKVTEKGKDVELRCDPISGHTALYWYRQSLGQGLEFLIYFQGNSAPDKSGLPSDRFSAERTGGSVSTLTIQRTQQEDSAVYLCASSLTRDWKEQYFGPGTRLTVT.

Relative to its sample, this clone is medium-sized (0.01 to 0.1%). The V gene is TRBV28, the J gene TRBJ2-1; D assignment may be TRBD1 or TRBD2 (5 bases each). CDR3 length: 12 amino acids. Germline CDR1 and CDR2: MDHEN and SYDVKM. V was trimmed by 5 bases and J by 7 bases, leaving 9 bases between them. The CDR3 sequence is CASSPGANEQFF. CDR3 DNA sequence: TGTGCCAGCAGTCCCGGGGCGAATGAGCAGTTCTTC.

This clone has more than one count but fewer than ten. The gene calls are TRBV11-2 and TRBJ2-1; no clear D gene. Germline lookup yields CDR1 SGHAT and CDR2 FQNNGV. Deletions cut 4 bases from V and 7 bases from J, with 5 bases between. The CDR3 extends over 11 amino acids. The CDR3 is CASSSLNEQFF. Written as DNA, the CDR3 is TGTGCCAGCAGCTCCCTGAATGAGCAGTTCTTC.

The chain employs TRBV29-1 and TRBJ1-3; 8 positions agree with TRBD1. J lost 4 bases, V lost 6 bases, and 5 bases had no gene match. Germline loops: CDR1 SQVTM, CDR2 ANQGSEA. The CDR3 is 13 amino acids. In DNA form, the CDR3 reads TGCAGCGTCGCGACAGGGGCGGGAAACACCATATATTTT. The encoded protein is CSVATGAGNTIYF.

V gene TRBV28 combines with J gene TRBJ1-5; maybe TRBD1 (6 bases). Germline loops: CDR1 MDHEN, CDR2 SYDVKM. V was pared by 6 bases and J by 1 base, with 13 bases between. This CDR3 has 15 amino acids. CDR3 residues: CASRMDSRSNQPQHF. CDR3 DNA sequence: TGTGCCAGCAGAATGGACAGTAGAAGCAATCAGCCCCAGCATTTT.

The genes are TRBV28 and TRBJ1-4; D gene unclear. The CDR3 totals 14 residues. V lost 6 bases to trimming and J lost 3 bases, with 11 bases between them. The germline V gene has CDR1 MDHEN and CDR2 SYDVKM. The CDR3, as DNA: TGTGCCAGCAGCCCATGGGAGCCTAATGAAAAACTGTTTTTT. Its translation: CASSPWEPNEKLFF. The full variable domain, completed using reference TRBV28 and TRBJ1-4, is DVKVTQSSRYLVKRTGEKVFLECVQDMDHENMFWYRQDPGLGLRLIYFSYDVKMKEKGDIPEGYSVSREKKERFSLILESASTNQTSMYLCASSPWEPNEKLFFGSGTQLSVL.